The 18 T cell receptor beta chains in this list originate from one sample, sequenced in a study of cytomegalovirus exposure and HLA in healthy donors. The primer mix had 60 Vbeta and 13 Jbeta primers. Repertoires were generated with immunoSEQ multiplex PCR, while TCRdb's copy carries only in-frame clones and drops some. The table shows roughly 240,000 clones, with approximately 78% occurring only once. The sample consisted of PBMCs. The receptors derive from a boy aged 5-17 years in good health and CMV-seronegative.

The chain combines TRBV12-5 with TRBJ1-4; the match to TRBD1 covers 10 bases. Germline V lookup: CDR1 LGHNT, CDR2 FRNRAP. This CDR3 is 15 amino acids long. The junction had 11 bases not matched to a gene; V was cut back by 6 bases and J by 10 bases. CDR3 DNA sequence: TGTGCTAGTGGAGAGATCGGGACAGGGGTAGGAAAACTGTTTTTT. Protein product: CASGEIGTGVGKLFF.

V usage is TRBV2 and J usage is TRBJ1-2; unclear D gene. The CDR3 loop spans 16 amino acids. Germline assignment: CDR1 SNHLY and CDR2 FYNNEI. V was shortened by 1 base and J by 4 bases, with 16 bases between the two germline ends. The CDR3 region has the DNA TGTGCCAGCAGTGAAGGAGGCGCCCTCCGGGGCTATGGCTACACCTTC. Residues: CASSEGGALRGYGYTF.

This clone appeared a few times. CDR3 sequence reads: CASSLNSHTEAFF. CDR3 DNA sequence: TGTGCCAGCAGCTTGAACAGCCACACTGAAGCTTTCTTT. J is TRBJ1-1 and V is TRBV5-8; no clear D gene. The CDR3 extends over 13 amino acids. V lost 1 base and J 3 bases, leaving 7 bases between the germline ends. Germline V lookup: CDR1 SGHTS, CDR2 YDEGEE. Together with reference TRBV5-8 and TRBJ1-1, the CDR3 gives the full variable domain: EAGVTQSPTHLIKTRGQQATLRCSPISGHTSVYWYQQALGLGLQFLLWYDEGEERNRGNFPPRFSGRQFPNYSSELNVNALELEDSALYLCASSLNSHTEAFFGQGTRLTVV.

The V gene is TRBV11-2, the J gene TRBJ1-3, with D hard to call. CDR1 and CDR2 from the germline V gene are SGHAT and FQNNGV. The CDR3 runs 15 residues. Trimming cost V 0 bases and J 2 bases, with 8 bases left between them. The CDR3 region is CASSLERRAGNTIYF. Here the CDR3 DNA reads TGTGCCAGCAGCTTAGAACGTCGGGCTGGAAACACCATATATTTT.

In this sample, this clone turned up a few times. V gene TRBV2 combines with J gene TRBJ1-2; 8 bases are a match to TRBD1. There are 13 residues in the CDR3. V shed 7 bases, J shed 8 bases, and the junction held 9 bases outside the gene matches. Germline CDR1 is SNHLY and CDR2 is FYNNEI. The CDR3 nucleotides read TGTGCCAGCATATCGACAGGGGCAGGAGGCTACACCTTC. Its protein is CASISTGAGGYTF.

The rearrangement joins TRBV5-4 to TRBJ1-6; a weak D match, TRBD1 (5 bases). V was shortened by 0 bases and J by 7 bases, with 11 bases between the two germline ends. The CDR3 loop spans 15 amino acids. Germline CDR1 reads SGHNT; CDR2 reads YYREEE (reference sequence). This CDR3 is CASSLGGERNSPLHF. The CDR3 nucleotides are TGTGCCAGCAGCTTGGGGGGCGAGCGAAATTCACCCCTCCACTTT.

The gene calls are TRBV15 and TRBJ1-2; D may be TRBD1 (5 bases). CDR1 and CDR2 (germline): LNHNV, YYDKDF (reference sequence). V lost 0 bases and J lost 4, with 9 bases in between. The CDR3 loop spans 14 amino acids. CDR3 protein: CATSRDKGPYGYTF. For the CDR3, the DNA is TGTGCCACCAGCAGAGATAAGGGGCCCTATGGCTACACCTTC.

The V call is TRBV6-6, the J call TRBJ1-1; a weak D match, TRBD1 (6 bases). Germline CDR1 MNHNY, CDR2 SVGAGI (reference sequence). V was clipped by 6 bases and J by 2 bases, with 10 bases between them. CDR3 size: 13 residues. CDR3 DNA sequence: TGTGCCAGCAGACTGGGGGCAAACACTGAAGCTTTCTTT. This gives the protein CASRLGANTEAFF.

CDR3 DNA sequence: TGTGCCAGCAGTTTAATAGCGGGAGATAAATACGAGCAGTACTTC. This codes for CASSLIAGDKYEQYF. This chain uses TRBV27 with TRBJ2-7; the match to TRBD2 covers 9 bases. Trimming removed 2 bases from V and 4 bases from J; junction bases left unmatched: 6. Per the germline V gene, CDR1 is MNHEY and CDR2 is SMNVEV (reference sequence). The CDR3 has 15 residues.

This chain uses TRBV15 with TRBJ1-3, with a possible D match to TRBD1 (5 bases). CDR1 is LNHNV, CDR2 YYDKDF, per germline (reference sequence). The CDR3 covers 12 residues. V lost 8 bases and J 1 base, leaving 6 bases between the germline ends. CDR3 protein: CATGGSGNTIYF. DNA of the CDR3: TGTGCCACCGGGGGGTCTGGAAACACCATATATTTT.

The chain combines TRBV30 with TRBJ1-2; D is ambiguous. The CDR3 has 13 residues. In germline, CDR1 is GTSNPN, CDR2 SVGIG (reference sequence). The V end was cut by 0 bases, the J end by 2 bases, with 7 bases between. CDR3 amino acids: CAWSVMENYGYTF. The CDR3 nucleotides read TGTGCCTGGAGTGTAATGGAGAACTATGGCTACACCTTC.

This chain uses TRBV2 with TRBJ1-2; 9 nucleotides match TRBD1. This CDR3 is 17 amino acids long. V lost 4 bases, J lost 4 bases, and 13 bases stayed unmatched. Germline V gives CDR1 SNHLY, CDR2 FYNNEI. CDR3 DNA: TGTGCCAGCAGTGCGACCCCTCCGGGACAGGGATTCTATGGCTACACCTTC. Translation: CASSATPPGQGFYGYTF.

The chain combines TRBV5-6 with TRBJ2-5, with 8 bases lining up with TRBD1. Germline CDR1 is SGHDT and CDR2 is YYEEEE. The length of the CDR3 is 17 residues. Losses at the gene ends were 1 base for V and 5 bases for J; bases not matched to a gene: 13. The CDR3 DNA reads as TGTGCCAGCAGCTTGTTCGACCCGGGCAGGGGGCGGGAGACCCAGTACTTC. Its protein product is CASSLFDPGRGRETQYF.

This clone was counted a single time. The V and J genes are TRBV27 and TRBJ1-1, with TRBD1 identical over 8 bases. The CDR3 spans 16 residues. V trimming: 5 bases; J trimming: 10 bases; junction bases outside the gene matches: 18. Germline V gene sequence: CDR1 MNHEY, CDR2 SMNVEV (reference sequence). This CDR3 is CASSPRQGAGTGGAFF. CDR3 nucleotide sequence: TGTGCCAGCAGTCCTCGGCAGGGGGCGGGGACTGGGGGAGCTTTCTTT.

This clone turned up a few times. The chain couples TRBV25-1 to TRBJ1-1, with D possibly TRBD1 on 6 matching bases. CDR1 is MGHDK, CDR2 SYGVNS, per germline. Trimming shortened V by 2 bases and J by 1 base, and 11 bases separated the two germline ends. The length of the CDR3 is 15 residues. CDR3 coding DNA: TGTGCCAGCAGTGAACCGGCAGGGGAGAACACTGAAGCTTTCTTT. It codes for CASSEPAGENTEAFF.

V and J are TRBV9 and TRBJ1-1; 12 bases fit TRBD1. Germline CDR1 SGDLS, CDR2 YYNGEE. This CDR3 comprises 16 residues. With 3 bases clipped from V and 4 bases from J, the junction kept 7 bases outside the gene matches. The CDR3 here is CASSAGTGGAITEAFF. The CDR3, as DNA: TGTGCCAGCAGCGCTGGGACAGGGGGCGCGATCACTGAAGCTTTCTTT.

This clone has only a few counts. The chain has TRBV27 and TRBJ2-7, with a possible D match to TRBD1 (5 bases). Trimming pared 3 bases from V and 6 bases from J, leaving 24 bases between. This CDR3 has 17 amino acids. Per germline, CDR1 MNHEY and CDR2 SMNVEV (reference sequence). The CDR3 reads CASSLGQSPTLGLEQYF. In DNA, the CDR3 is TGTGCCAGCAGTTTGGGGCAAAGTCCGACCTTAGGCCTCGAGCAGTACTTC.

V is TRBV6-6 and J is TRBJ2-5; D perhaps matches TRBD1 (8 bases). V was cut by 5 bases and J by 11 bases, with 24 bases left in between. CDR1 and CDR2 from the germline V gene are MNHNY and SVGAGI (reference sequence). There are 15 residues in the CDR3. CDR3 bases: TGTGCCAGCAGTCCTCGGACAGGGAGGGACTTGGGGCAGTACTTC. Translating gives CASSPRTGRDLGQYF.